This section outlines one TCR beta chain sequence together with its context. The sample belongs to a study of T-cell reconstitution after alpha-beta-depleted transplantation in children. The CDR3 runs 14 residues. Germline CDR1 MNHEY, CDR2 SMNVEV (reference sequence). The V gene lost 5 bases and the J gene lost 0 bases, with 11 bases spanning the gap. The library targeted TCRbeta and was prepared with unique molecular identifiers. Each CDR3 protein is one row after TCRdb ran MiXCR on the PCR reads. Of hundreds of thousands of distinct CDR3 sequences in the sample, around 13% are singletons; the top ten hold 2.2%.

The clonotype was recovered from a male patient aged 10-17 years who had a stem cell transplant for acute myeloid leukemia, so the T cells may come from the graft donor. The gene calls are TRBV27 and TRBJ2-7, with D hard to call. Material: PBMCs, mostly from graft donor cells, obtained 360 days after TCRalphabeta/CD19-depleted stem cell transplant. CDR3 sequence: CASSQDHSSYEQYF. The CDR3 bases are TGTGCCAGCAGTCAGGACCATAGCTCCTACGAGCAGTACTTC.